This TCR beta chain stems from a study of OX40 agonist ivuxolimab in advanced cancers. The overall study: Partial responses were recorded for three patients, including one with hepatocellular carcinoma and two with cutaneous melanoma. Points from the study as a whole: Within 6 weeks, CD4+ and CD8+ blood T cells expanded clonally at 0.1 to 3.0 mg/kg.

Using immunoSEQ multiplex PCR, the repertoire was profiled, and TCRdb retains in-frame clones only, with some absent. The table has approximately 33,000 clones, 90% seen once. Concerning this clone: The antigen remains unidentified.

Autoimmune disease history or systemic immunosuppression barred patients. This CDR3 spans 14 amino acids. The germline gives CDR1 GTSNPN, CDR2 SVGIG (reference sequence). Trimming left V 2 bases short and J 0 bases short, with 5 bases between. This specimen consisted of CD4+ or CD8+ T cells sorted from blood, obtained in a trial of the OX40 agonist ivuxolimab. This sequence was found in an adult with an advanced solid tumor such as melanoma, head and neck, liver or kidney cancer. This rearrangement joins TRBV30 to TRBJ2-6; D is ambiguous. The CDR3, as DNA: TGTGCCTGGAGTTCCGGCTCTGGGGCCAACGTCCTGACTTTC. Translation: CAWSSGSGANVLTF.